This TCR beta chain was profiled in a study of breast tumors, draining lymph nodes, adjacent tissues. Regarding the study as a whole: Compared with lymph nodes, tumors were less diverse; compared with nontumor tissue, more. Tumor T cell lymph node origin was a supported hypothesis, not proven.

The CDR3 spans 11 residues. Germline CDR1 reads DFQATT; CDR2 reads SNEGSKA (reference sequence). The V gene lost 6 bases and the J gene lost 1 base, with 7 bases spanning the gap. Each CDR3 protein is one row after TCRdb ran MiXCR on the multiplex PCR reads. Among about 47,000 distinct CDR3 sequences listed, roughly 23% were seen once. This clonotype was recorded at least ten times. Its target is unknown. The V gene is TRBV20-1, the J gene TRBJ2-7; D remains unclear. This sequence was found in a female donor with breast cancer. Some clones in this sample may be carry-over from other donors' samples. Sequencing input: breast tumor tissue. The CDR3: CSASVSYEQYF. The CDR3 region has the DNA TGCAGTGCCTCCGTGTCCTACGAGCAGTACTTC.